Following are 10 T cell receptor beta chains from one sample sequenced in a study of blood T cells in healthy people across ages (dated by TCRdb to about 2015). Library construction relied on 5' RACE. Instrument on record: Illumina HiSeq 2500. A second roughly 6 to 12 cycle PCR used a sample-barcoded 5' primer and a J-beta primer mix. TCRdb passed the public sequencing reads through fastp at Q25 and MiXCR, retaining productive beta sequences. Entries are consolidated by CDR3 protein sequence, retaining the most common genes and DNA. The sample table shows 700,000 to 850,000 distinct CDR3 sequences, and about 55% are seen once. The ten biggest clones cover about two fifths of the sample. Specimen: blood. These TCRs come from an elderly man in good health.

The chain employs TRBV12-3 or TRBV12-4 and TRBJ2-3, with D perhaps matching TRBD2 (6 bases). CDR3 length equals 17 residues. V was trimmed by 1 base and J by 14 bases, leaving 28 bases between them. DNA for the CDR3: TGTGCCAGCAGTTTAGGATTCCCCGGGAGAGGACACAGATACGCGTATTTT. The encoded protein is CASSLGFPGRGHRYAYF.

This clonotype was recorded only once. The V and J genes are TRBV12-5 and TRBJ2-1; perhaps TRBD2 as D (6 bases). There are 14 residues in the CDR3. The V and J ends lost 2 bases and 8 bases respectively, with 13 bases between them. The germline V gene encodes CDR1 LGHNT and CDR2 FRNRAP. DNA of the CDR3: TGTGCTAGTGGTTTGTACGGGAGCCCCCATGAGCAGTTCTTC. As protein: CASGLYGSPHEQFF.

This sequence joins TRBV5-1 and TRBJ2-5, with 9 nucleotides matching TRBD1. In germline, CDR1 is SGHRS, CDR2 YFSETQ. The CDR3 runs 15 residues. Trimming took 3 bases from V and 2 from J; bases not matched to a gene: 5. This CDR3 reads CASSSGQGTQETQYF. Here the CDR3 DNA reads TGCGCCAGCAGCTCAGGACAGGGGACACAAGAGACCCAGTACTTC.

The rearrangement uses TRBV10-3 and TRBJ1-6; D remains unclear. The CDR3 runs to 15 residues. Trimming pared 9 bases from V and 7 bases from J, leaving 19 bases between. The germline V gene encodes CDR1 ENHRY and CDR2 SYGVKD. CDR3 sequence (DNA): TGTGCCATTCCACCGGGTCTTCCCTCGAATTCACCCCTCCACTTT. Translation: CAIPPGLPSNSPLHF.

This clonotype was observed a few times. The chain has TRBV20-1 and TRBJ1-2, with D unresolved. The CDR3 totals 12 residues. Germline loops: CDR1 DFQATT, CDR2 SNEGSKA (reference sequence). The V end was cut by 6 bases, the J end by 8 bases, with 16 bases between. The CDR3 DNA reads as TGCAGTGCCGCTGGAGCCGCGGGGGGCTACACCTTC. This gives the protein CSAAGAAGGYTF.

The chain couples TRBV11-2 to TRBJ2-1; TRBD2 agrees at 10 bases. The germline CDR1 and CDR2 sequences are SGHAT and FQNNGV. The CDR3 covers 18 residues. Germline trimming cut 1 base from V and 3 bases from J; bases unmatched to any gene: 9. CDR3 DNA sequence: TGTGCCAGCAGCTTAGGCGGACCGGGACTAGCGAACTACAATGAGCAGTTCTTC. As protein: CASSLGGPGLANYNEQFF.

This chain connects TRBV5-1 to TRBJ2-3; 14 bases agree with TRBD2. Germline CDR1 SGHRS, CDR2 YFSETQ. This CDR3 is 17 amino acids long. Trimming took 3 bases from V and 3 from J; bases not matched to a gene: 6. The CDR3 spells CASSSGTSGSITDTQYF. The DNA for the CDR3 is TGCGCCAGCAGCTCCGGGACTAGCGGGAGTATTACAGATACGCAGTATTTT. The whole variable domain, remainder taken from reference TRBV5-1 and TRBJ2-3, is KAGVTQTPRYLIKTRGQQVTLSCSPISGHRSVSWYQQTPGQGLQFLFEYFSETQRNKGNFPGRFSGRQFSNSRSEMNVSTLELGDSALYLCASSSGTSGSITDTQYFGPGTRLTVL.

The chain carries TRBV6-1 and TRBJ2-5; D unresolved. Judging by the DNA end, TRBJ2-7 fits better; the J call may be wrong. This CDR3 contains 12 residues. CDR1 and CDR2 from the germline V gene are MNHNS and SASEGT. CDR3 residues: CASSEGWNEQYF. CDR3 DNA sequence: TGTGCCAGCAGTGAAGGGTGGAACGAGCAGTACTTC.

This clonotype has a handful of counts. V gene TRBV29-1 combines with J gene TRBJ2-6; 11 bases are shared with TRBD2. This CDR3 spans 19 amino acids. Germline values: CDR1 SQVTM, CDR2 ANQGSEA. Trimming took 4 bases from V and 3 from J; bases not matched to a gene: 14. The CDR3 region has the DNA TGCAGCGTTGCCTCATTACTAGCGGGAGTGGGCCTTGGGGCCAACGTCCTGACTTTC. Residues: CSVASLLAGVGLGANVLTF.

V and J are TRBV9 and TRBJ2-7, with 9 bases matching TRBD1. The better agreement between TRBJ2-4 and the DNA end casts doubt on the J call. This CDR3 has 15 amino acids. CDR1 is SGDLS and CDR2 is YYNGEE in the germline V gene. The CDR3 region is CASSRTGGLKNIQYF. In nucleotides, the CDR3 is TGTGCCAGCAGCCGAACAGGGGGCCTCAAAAACATTCAGTACTTC.